This record covers a single T cell receptor beta chain. This clone showed up just a few times. It has no known antigen specificity. No much larger clone is present one base from it, and per-base qualities are unavailable. The trial excluded patients who had a history of autoimmune disease or were on systemic immunosuppression. Peripheral blood for TCR sequencing was collected from all dose cohorts at baseline, on cycle 4 day 1, and on cycle 7 day 1. The samples were drawn from a first-in-human, open-label, multicenter phase I dose-escalation trial of ivuxolimab. Adults with locally advanced or metastatic head and neck squamous cell, hepatocellular, melanoma or renal cell carcinoma were enrolled in the trial. CD4+ and CD8+ T cells were sorted separately from peripheral blood before TCR sequencing. The data derive from a study of OX40 agonist ivuxolimab in advanced cancers. Looking at the study overall: Ivuxolimab was a fully human IgG2 agonistic monoclonal antibody targeting the costimulatory receptor OX40 (CD134). The monotherapy dose-escalation portion (N = 52 patients) of the phase I ivuxolimab trial is reported in the paper. Of the approximately 50 dose-escalation patients, hepatocellular carcinoma was present in around 19, melanoma in roughly 15, renal cell carcinoma in 9 and head and neck cancer in 9. In the dose-escalation cohort, 70% to 85% of patients were male, and the mean age was around 60 years with a range of roughly 20 to 80. Peripheral TCRbeta sequencing was intended to test whether TCR sequence diversity was altered and clonal T-cell expansion was caused by ivuxolimab. Intravenous ivuxolimab was administered to patients every 2 weeks at six dose levels: 0.01, 0.1, 0.3, 1.5, 3 and 10 mg/kg. Partial responses were achieved by three dose-escalation patients, of whom one had hepatocellular carcinoma and two had cutaneous melanoma. Patients were allowed to have had prior anti-PD-1, anti-PD-L1 or anti-CTLA-4 therapy, and roughly two fifths of the dose-escalation patients had been treated with checkpoint inhibitors. Broad study findings and their caveats: At doses of 0.1 to 3.0 mg/kg, clonal expansion of both CD4+ and CD8+ T cells in blood was seen between baseline and week 6. On average, CD8+ T cells showed more expanded clones than CD4+ T cells after ivuxolimab. The antigen specificity of the peripheral T cells that underwent clonal expansion was not determined. In the 0.1-3.0 mg/kg groups, partial responders had among the lowest normalized peripheral clonal expansion, particularly in CD8+ T cells. Low levels of normalized T-cell clonal expansion were also seen in some patients who did not respond.

Genomic DNA was extracted from sorted cells for sequencing of the TCRbeta CDR3 region. The immunoSEQ Assay was used to sequence the TCRbeta CDR3 regions. Drawn from immuneACCESS, this table holds only the in-frame rearrangements with V and J called that TCRdb kept. Clones are partly lost; checked studies trace under half to an unresolved V gene and leave the rest unexplained. Recorded for this sample are about 53,000 clones; about 81% of them occurred a single time. Of the sample, about 13% is held by the ten largest clones. The CDR3 goes from the cysteine to the phenylalanine over 14 residues. Only CDR3 DNA is held: 42 bases, read in frame from base 1. A distance of 15 bases separates the germline ends of V and J, which lose 6 bases and 3 bases respectively. According to the germline V gene, CDR1 reads ENHRY and CDR2 reads SYGVKD.

The source of this sequence is an adult with an advanced solid tumor such as melanoma, head and neck, liver or kidney cancer. The source material was CD4+ or CD8+ T cells sorted from blood, sampled in a trial of the OX40 agonist ivuxolimab. The chain links TRBV10-3 with TRBJ2-7; the D gene is unclear. Here the CDR3 is given as CAISAGVNNYEQYF. The DNA sequence is as follows: TGTGCCATCAGCGCCGGCGTTAACAACTACGAGCAGTACTTC.